This TCR beta chain is from a study of blood T cell repertoires in COVID-19. Overall study: The United States, Italy and Spain were the sources of the acute and convalescent COVID-19 samples. T cells, B-cell-depleted T cells, or PBMCs supplied cDNA or gDNA.

In assigning cohorts, the study relied on participant-reported clinical history. Per the original data handling: Cell counts per sample came from amplifying reference gene primers. The table came from immunoSEQ multiplex PCR; TCRdb's copy has only in-frame clones and leaves some out. The V and J calls and the clone size are those of that table, but D and trimming were determined from the DNA. Among fewer than 300,000 clones, approximately 90% were seen once, and the ten largest hold roughly 1.1%. Trimming at V came to 6 bases and at J to 9 bases, leaving 8 bases not matched to a gene. There are 14 residues in the CDR3. The germline V gene has CDR1 LNHDA and CDR2 SQIVND (reference sequence).

The clonotype was recovered from a woman aged 25-40 years who had recovered from COVID-19. The rearrangement uses TRBV19 and TRBJ2-1; 10 bases are a match to TRBD2. Sequencing was carried out using PBMCs or T cells enriched from blood (not recorded which). CDR3 nucleotide sequence: TGTGCCAGTAGGGGGACTAGCGTTACCAGTGAGCAGTTCTTC. It is translated as CASRGTSVTSEQFF.